These 19 T cell receptor beta chains came from one sample sequenced in a study of shared clonotypes between healthy human individuals. CD45RO-negative CD8 cells positively selected for CCR7 made up the naive population, which excluded terminally differentiated effector memory CD45RA+ cells. Some clones are missing from TCRdb's copy, which holds only in-frame ones; the method was immunoSEQ multiplex PCR. Here the sample spans just over 2,000,000 clones, around 96% being singletons. Sequences were obtained from naive CD8+ T cells sorted from blood. These receptors all come from a man younger than 35 in good health.

The V call is TRBV2, the J call TRBJ2-5, with D possibly matching TRBD1 (7 bases). V lost 3 bases and J 2 bases, leaving 13 bases between the germline ends. CDR3 size: 15 residues. CDR1 and CDR2 (germline): SNHLY, FYNNEI. The CDR3 DNA is TGTGCCAGCAGTGATCTCGGGGGACAGCAAGAGACCCAGTACTTC. It is translated as CASSDLGGQQETQYF.

J is TRBJ2-7 and V is TRBV6-1, with 7 bases lining up with TRBD1. Germline CDR1 reads MNHNS; CDR2 reads SASEGT. Trimming at V came to 4 bases and at J to 3 bases, leaving 6 bases not matched to a gene. The CDR3 sequence is 14 residues long. CDR3 sequence: CASSGDRDRYEQYF. CDR3 nucleotides: TGTGCCAGCAGTGGTGACAGGGATCGCTACGAGCAGTACTTC.

The CDR3 nucleotides are TGTGCCAGCAGCTTAGATTGGGGGAAGCAGTTCTTC. It yields the protein CASSLDWGKQFF. The J gene is TRBJ2-1, the V gene TRBV11-2; D is tentatively TRBD1 or TRBD2 (5 bases each). Trimming stripped 0 bases from V and 11 bases from J, with 8 bases between. CDR3 length: 12 residues. Per germline, CDR1 SGHAT and CDR2 FQNNGV.

This clone was counted between two and nine times. This chain links TRBV2 with TRBJ1-1; D ambiguous. CDR1 is SNHLY and CDR2 is FYNNEI in the germline V gene. The length of the CDR3 is 14 residues. The germline V and J ends were trimmed by 0 bases and 1 base, with 6 bases remaining between them. CDR3 protein: CASSEARENTEAFF. CDR3 DNA: TGTGCCAGCAGTGAAGCCCGCGAGAACACTGAAGCTTTCTTT.

The chain joins TRBV5-6 to TRBJ2-1; D ambiguous. Per germline, CDR1 SGHDT and CDR2 YYEEEE. CDR3 size: 13 residues. V lost 4 bases to trimming and J lost 6 bases, with 11 bases between them. For the CDR3, the DNA is TGTGCCAGCAGCCTGCTAGTGAGCAATGAGCAGTTCTTC. Its translation: CASSLLVSNEQFF.

V is TRBV27 and J is TRBJ2-7; maybe TRBD1 (6 bases). The CDR3 extends over 15 amino acids. Germline V gives CDR1 MNHEY, CDR2 SMNVEV (reference sequence). V was trimmed by 2 bases and J by 3 bases, leaving 14 bases between them. CDR3 region: CASSLTGFSLYEQYF. The CDR3 DNA reads TGTGCCAGCAGTTTAACAGGGTTTAGTCTCTACGAGCAGTACTTC.

This clone occurred once. This rearrangement joins TRBV10-3 to TRBJ2-7; 11 bases line up with TRBD2. V shed 7 bases and J 1 base; nucleotides not matched to a gene: 3. Germline CDR1 and CDR2: ENHRY and SYGVKD. The length of the CDR3 is 14 residues. CDR3 protein: CAIKTSGGSYEQYF. The CDR3 bases are TGTGCCATCAAAACTAGCGGGGGATCCTACGAGCAGTACTTC.

This clone was picked up one time. This chain links TRBV5-1 with TRBJ1-4; no definite D call. The CDR3 spans 15 residues. With 0 bases removed from V and 8 bases from J, the gap between germline ends came to 14 bases. Germline CDR1 SGHRS, CDR2 YFSETQ. The CDR3 is CASSLEGGLREKLFF. In nucleotides, the CDR3 is TGCGCCAGCAGCTTGGAGGGAGGGTTGAGAGAAAAACTGTTTTTT.

This sequence joins TRBV30 and TRBJ2-7, with 8 bases fitting TRBD2. V was pared by 7 bases and J by 0 bases, with 11 bases of the junction left unmatched. This CDR3 spans 15 amino acids. The germline V gene has CDR1 GTSNPN and CDR2 SVGIG (reference sequence). The chain's CDR3 is CAFNSGTRGSYEQYF. As DNA, the CDR3 is TGTGCCTTCAACTCCGGGACTAGGGGCTCCTACGAGCAGTACTTC. The complete variable domain, with remaining parts taken from reference TRBV30 and TRBJ2-7, reads SQTIHQWPATLVQPVGSPLSLECTVEGTSNPNLYWYRQAAGRGLQLLFYSVGIGQISSEVPQNLSASRPQDRQFILSSKKLLLSDSGFYLCAFNSGTRGSYEQYFGPGTRLTVT.

The chain couples TRBV9 to TRBJ2-7; perhaps TRBD1 as D (6 bases). Trimming stripped 3 bases from V and 4 bases from J, with 17 bases between. The CDR3 spans 15 residues. The germline V gene has CDR1 SGDLS and CDR2 YYNGEE. CDR3 bases: TGTGCCAGCAGCGCGCCGAACAGGGATGAGTACGAGCAGTACTTC. It encodes CASSAPNRDEYEQYF. Using reference TRBV9 and TRBJ2-7 for the parts outside the CDR3, the full variable domain is DSGVTQTPKHLITATGQRVTLRCSPRSGDLSVYWYQQSLDQGLQFLIQYYNGEERAKGNILERFSAQQFPDLHSELNLSSLELGDSALYFCASSAPNRDEYEQYFGPGTRLTVT.

The chain carries TRBV30 and TRBJ2-7, with D maybe TRBD2 (6 bases). The germline gives CDR1 GTSNPN, CDR2 SVGIG (reference sequence). V lost 1 base to trimming and J lost 0 bases, with 7 bases between them. CDR3 size: 13 residues. The CDR3 coding sequence is TGTGCCTGGAGTGACGGGGGCTCCTACGAGCAGTACTTC. It encodes CAWSDGGSYEQYF.

The chain employs TRBV12-5 and TRBJ2-1, with D possibly TRBD1 on 6 matching bases. CDR3 length equals 17 residues. V was cut by 3 bases and J by 5 bases, with 20 bases left in between. Germline V lookup: CDR1 LGHNT, CDR2 FRNRAP. CDR3 sequence reads: CASGFLGKQGDNNEQFF. Here the CDR3 DNA reads TGTGCTAGTGGTTTCCTCGGGAAACAGGGAGATAACAATGAGCAGTTCTTC. Combining the CDR3 with reference TRBV12-5 and TRBJ2-1 gives the whole variable domain DARVTQTPRHKVTEMGQEVTMRCQPILGHNTVFWYRQTMMQGLELLAYFRNRAPLDDSGMPKDRFSAEMPDATLATLKIQPSEPRDSAVYFCASGFLGKQGDNNEQFFGPGTRLTVL.

Points on this clone: The sample carries other DNA sequences with the same CDR3. The rearrangement links TRBV6-1 to TRBJ1-1, with no clear D. CDR1 MNHNS and CDR2 SASEGT come from the germline V gene. V lost 2 bases to trimming and J lost 0 bases, with 4 bases between them. This CDR3 has 13 amino acids. In nucleotides, the CDR3 is TGTGCCAGCAGTGAACCGATGAACACTGAAGCTTTCTTT. Translating it yields CASSEPMNTEAFF.

The gene calls are TRBV18 and TRBJ1-5; tentative D call: TRBD1 (5 bases). Trimming took 1 base from V and 3 from J, leaving 10 bases between them. The CDR3 extends over 15 amino acids. CDR1 KGHSH and CDR2 LQKENI come from the germline V gene. CDR3 amino acids: CASSPRGENNQPQHF. The CDR3 bases are TGTGCCAGCTCACCACGGGGGGAGAACAATCAGCCCCAGCATTTT.

The CDR3 bases are TGTGCCAGCAGCTTGGGAGACTACCCTAACAATGAGCAGTTCTTC. Its protein is CASSLGDYPNNEQFF. V usage is TRBV7-6 and J usage is TRBJ2-1; tentatively, D is TRBD2 (5 bases). Deletions cut 3 bases from V and 5 bases from J, with 14 bases between. Germline assignment: CDR1 SGHVS and CDR2 FNYEAQ. The CDR3 has 15 residues.

On this clone itself: This specimen includes other DNA sequences encoding the same CDR3. V usage is TRBV5-1 and J usage is TRBJ2-7; no definite D call. From germline, CDR1 is SGHRS and CDR2 YFSETQ. This CDR3 has 15 residues. V was pared by 0 bases and J by 0 bases, with 10 bases between. CDR3 loop: CASSLVQADSYEQYF. The CDR3 DNA reads TGCGCCAGCAGCTTGGTGCAGGCGGACTCCTACGAGCAGTACTTC.

This clone was seen only once. The chain carries TRBV15 and TRBJ2-1, with D tentatively TRBD2 (5 bases). Germline values: CDR1 LNHNV, CDR2 YYDKDF (reference sequence). With 0 bases removed from V and 7 bases from J, the gap between germline ends came to 13 bases. The CDR3 totals 15 residues. In DNA, the CDR3 is TGTGCCACCAGCAGAGATCGGACTCGAACTAATGAGCAGTTCTTC. It is translated as CATSRDRTRTNEQFF.

The chain has TRBV30 and TRBJ1-1; perhaps TRBD1 as D (5 bases). This CDR3 has 17 residues. The V gene lost 4 bases and the J gene lost 2 bases, with 23 bases spanning the gap. CDR1 is GTSNPN and CDR2 is SVGIG in the germline V gene (reference sequence). CDR3 region: CAWKGPHRTDTNTEAFF. Here the CDR3 DNA reads TGTGCCTGGAAGGGGCCGCATCGGACCGATACCAACACTGAAGCTTTCTTT.

The CDR3 reads CASSYSAGSNYEQYF. In DNA, the CDR3 is TGTGCCAGCAGTTACTCGGCGGGGTCTAATTACGAGCAGTACTTC. The rearrangement uses TRBV6-6 and TRBJ2-7; D is perhaps TRBD2 (6 bases). Germline CDR1 MNHNY, CDR2 SVGAGI (reference sequence). Between the trimmed V and J ends, which lost 0 bases and 4 bases, there was a span of 13 bases. This CDR3 has 15 amino acids.